This section outlines one T cell receptor beta chain sequence together with its context. The data originate from a study of OX40 agonist ivuxolimab in advanced cancers. On the study more broadly: Patients' therapy was ivuxolimab, an antibody that acts as an agonist of OX40 (CD134). Enrollees could have had prior anti-PD-1, anti-PD-L1 or anti-CTLA-4 therapy, which roughly 40% had received.

Germline V lookup: CDR1 GTSNPN, CDR2 SVGIG (reference sequence). J gave up 1 base and V 3 bases, and 10 bases lay outside the gene matches. CDR3 length: 16 residues. On cycle 4 day 1 and cycle 7 day 1, as well as at baseline, blood was sampled. The assay was immunoSEQ multiplex PCR, and TCRdb's table has in-frame clones only and misses some. The sample carries 100,000 to 110,000 clones, around 91% recorded once. V usage is TRBV30 and J usage is TRBJ2-7; TRBD1 aligns across 9 bases. The TCR originated in an adult with an advanced solid tumor such as melanoma, head and neck, liver or kidney cancer. The sequences come from CD4+ or CD8+ T cells sorted from blood, collected in a trial of the OX40 agonist ivuxolimab. For the CDR3, the DNA is TGTGCCTGGAGCCCGCCCGGGACAGGGTTGTCCTACGAGCAGTACTTC. This encodes CAWSPPGTGLSYEQYF.